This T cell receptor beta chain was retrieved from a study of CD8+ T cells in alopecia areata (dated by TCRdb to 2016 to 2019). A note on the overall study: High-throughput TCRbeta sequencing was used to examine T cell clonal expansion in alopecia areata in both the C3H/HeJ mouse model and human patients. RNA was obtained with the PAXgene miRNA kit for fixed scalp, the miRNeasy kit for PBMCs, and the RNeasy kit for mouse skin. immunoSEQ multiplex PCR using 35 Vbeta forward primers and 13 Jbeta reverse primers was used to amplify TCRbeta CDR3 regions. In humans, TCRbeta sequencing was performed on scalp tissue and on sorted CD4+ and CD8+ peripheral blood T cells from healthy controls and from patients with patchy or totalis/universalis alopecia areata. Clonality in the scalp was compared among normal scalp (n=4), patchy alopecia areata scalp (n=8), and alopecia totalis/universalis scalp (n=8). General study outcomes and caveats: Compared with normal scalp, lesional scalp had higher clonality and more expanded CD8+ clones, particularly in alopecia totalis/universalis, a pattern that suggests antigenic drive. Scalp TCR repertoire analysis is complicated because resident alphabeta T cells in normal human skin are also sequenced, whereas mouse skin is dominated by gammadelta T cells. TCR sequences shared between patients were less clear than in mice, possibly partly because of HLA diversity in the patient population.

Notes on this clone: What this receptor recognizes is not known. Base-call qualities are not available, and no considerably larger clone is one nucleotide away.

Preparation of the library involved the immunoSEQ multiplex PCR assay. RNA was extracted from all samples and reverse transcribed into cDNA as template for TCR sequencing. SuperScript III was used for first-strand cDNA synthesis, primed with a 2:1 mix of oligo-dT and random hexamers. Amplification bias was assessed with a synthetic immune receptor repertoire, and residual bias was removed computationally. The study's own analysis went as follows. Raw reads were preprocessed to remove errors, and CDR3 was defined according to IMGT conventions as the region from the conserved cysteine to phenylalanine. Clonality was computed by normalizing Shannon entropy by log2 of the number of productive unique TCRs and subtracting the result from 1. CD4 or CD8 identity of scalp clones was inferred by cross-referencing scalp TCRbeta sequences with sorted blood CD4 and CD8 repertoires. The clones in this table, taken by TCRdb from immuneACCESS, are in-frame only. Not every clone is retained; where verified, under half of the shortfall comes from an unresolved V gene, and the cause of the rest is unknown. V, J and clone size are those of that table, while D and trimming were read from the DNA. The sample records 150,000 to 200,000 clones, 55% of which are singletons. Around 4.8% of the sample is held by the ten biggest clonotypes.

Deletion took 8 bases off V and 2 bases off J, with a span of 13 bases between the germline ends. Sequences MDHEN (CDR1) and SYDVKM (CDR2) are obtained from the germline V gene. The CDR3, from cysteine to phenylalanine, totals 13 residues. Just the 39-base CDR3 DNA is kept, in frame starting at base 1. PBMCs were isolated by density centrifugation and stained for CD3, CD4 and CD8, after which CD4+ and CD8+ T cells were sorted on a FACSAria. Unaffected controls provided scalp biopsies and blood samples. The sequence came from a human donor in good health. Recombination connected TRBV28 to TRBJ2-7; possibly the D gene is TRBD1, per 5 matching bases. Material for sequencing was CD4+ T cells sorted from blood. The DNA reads TGTGCCAGCGCTCAGGGTCCCACCTACGAGCAGTACTTC. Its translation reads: CASAQGPTYEQYF.